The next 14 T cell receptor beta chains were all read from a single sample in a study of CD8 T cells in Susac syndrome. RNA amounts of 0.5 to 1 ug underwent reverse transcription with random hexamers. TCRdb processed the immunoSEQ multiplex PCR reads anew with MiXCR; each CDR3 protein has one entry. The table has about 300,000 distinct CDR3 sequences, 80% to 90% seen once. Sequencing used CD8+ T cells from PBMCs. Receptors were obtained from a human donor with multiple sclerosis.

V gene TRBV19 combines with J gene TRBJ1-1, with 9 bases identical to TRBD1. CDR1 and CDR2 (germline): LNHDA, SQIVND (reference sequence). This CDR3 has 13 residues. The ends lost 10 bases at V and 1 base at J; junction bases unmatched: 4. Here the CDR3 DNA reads TGTGCCATTGGACAGGGGCCGAACACTGAAGCTTTCTTT. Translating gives CAIGQGPNTEAFF.

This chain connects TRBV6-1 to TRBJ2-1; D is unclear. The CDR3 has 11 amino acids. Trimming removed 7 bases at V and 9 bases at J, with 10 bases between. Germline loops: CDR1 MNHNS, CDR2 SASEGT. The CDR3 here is CASNWAGEQFF. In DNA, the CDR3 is TGTGCCAGCAACTGGGCCGGTGAGCAGTTCTTC.

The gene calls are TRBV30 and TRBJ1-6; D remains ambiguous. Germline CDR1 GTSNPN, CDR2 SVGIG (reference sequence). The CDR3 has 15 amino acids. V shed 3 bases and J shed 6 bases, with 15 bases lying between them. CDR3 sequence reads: CAWSEPGAFNSPLHF. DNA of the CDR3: TGTGCCTGGAGCGAACCGGGAGCCTTTAATTCACCCCTCCACTTT.

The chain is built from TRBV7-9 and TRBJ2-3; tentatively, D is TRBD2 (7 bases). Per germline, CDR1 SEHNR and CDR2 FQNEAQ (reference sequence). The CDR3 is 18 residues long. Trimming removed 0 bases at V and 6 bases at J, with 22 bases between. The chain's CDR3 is CASSLARGRDPSGDTQYF. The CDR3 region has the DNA TGTGCCAGCAGCTTAGCGCGGGGGCGAGATCCATCGGGGGATACGCAGTATTTT.

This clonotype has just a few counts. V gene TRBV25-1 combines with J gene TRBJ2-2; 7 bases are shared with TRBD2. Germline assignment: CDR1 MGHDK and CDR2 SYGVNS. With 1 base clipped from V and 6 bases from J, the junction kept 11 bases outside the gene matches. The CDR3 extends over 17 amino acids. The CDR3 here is CASSEFTGGSGAGELFF. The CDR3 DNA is TGTGCCAGCAGTGAATTTACGGGGGGTTCTGGGGCCGGGGAGCTGTTTTTT.

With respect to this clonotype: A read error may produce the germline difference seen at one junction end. In DNA, the CDR3 is TGCAGCGTCCTCGATCCGCATAAATTTTTCAATGGGCAGTTCTTC. It encodes CSVLDPHKFFNGQFF. The rearrangement uses TRBV29-1 and TRBJ2-1; D not resolved. Germline V gives CDR1 SQVTM, CDR2 ANQGSEA. This CDR3 is built from 15 residues.

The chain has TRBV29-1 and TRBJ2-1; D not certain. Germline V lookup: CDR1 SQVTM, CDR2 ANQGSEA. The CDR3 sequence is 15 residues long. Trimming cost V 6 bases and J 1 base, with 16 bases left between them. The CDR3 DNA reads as TGCAGCGTCGATGCCCCTAGAGTGTCCTACAATGAGCAGTTCTTC. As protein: CSVDAPRVSYNEQFF.

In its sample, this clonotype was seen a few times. The CDR3 loop is CASSSGLAAYNEQFF. CDR3 sequence (DNA): TGTGCCAGCAGTTCCGGACTAGCGGCCTACAATGAGCAGTTCTTC. The chain carries TRBV27 and TRBJ2-1; 10 bases align to TRBD2. Trimming at V came to 4 bases and at J to 2 bases, leaving 2 bases not matched to a gene. CDR3 size: 15 residues. CDR1 is MNHEY, CDR2 SMNVEV, per germline (reference sequence).

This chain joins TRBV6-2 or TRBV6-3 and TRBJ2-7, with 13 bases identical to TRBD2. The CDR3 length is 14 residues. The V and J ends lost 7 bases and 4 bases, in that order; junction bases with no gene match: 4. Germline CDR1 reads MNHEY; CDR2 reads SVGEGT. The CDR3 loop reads CASIRTSGSYEQYF. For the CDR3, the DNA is TGTGCCAGCATCCGGACTAGCGGGAGTTACGAGCAGTACTTC.

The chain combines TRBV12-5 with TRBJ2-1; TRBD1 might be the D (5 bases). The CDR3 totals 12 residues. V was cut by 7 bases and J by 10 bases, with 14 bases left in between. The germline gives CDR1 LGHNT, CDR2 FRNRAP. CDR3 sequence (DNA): TGTGCTAGTGCGTCAGGGAATTTCGAGCAGTTCTTC. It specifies CASASGNFEQFF.

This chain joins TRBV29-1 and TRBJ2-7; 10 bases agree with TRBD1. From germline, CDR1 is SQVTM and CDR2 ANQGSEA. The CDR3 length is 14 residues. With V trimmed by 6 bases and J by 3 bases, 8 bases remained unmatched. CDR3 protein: CSVAGTGANYEQYF. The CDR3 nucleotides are TGCAGCGTAGCCGGGACAGGGGCCAACTACGAGCAGTACTTC.

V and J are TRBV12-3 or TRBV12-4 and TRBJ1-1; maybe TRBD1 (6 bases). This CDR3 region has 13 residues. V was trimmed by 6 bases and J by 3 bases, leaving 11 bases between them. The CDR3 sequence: CASRGHGDTEAFF. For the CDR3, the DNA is TGTGCCAGCAGGGGACACGGGGACACTGAAGCTTTCTTT.

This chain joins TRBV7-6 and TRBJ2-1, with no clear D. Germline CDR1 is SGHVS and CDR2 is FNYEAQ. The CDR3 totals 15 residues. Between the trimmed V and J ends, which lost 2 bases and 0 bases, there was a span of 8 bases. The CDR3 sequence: CASSLRYPSYNEQFF. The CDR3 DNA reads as TGTGCCAGCAGCTTACGTTATCCCTCCTACAATGAGCAGTTCTTC.

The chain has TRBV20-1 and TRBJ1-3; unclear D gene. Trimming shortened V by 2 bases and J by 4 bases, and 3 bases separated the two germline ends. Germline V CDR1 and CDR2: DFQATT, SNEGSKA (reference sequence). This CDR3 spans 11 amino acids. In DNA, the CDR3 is TGCAGTGCTAGACAGGGAAACACCATATATTTT. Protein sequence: CSARQGNTIYF.